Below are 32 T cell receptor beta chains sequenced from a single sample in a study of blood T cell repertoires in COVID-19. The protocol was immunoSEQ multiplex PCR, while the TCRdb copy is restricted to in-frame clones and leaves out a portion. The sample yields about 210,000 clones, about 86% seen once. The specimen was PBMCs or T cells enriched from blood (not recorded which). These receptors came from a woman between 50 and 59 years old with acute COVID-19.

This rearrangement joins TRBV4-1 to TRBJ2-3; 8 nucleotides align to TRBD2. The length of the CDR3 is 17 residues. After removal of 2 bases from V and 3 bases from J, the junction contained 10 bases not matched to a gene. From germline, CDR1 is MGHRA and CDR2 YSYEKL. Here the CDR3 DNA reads TGCGCCAGCAGCCAAAATTACGGGACTAGTGGAACAGATACGCAGTATTTT. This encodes CASSQNYGTSGTDTQYF.

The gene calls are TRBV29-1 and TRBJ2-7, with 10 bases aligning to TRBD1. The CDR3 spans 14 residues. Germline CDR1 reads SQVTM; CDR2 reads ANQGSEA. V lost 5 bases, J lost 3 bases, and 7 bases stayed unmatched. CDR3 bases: TGCAGCGTTAAGACAGGGGGCGAGGTCTACGAGCAGTACTTC. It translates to CSVKTGGEVYEQYF.

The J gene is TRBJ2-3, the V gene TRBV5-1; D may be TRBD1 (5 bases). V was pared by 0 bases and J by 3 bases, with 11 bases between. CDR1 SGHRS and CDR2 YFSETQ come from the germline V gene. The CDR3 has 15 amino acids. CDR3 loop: CASSLDGAETDTQYF. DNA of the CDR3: TGCGCCAGCAGCTTGGATGGGGCGGAAACAGATACGCAGTATTTT.

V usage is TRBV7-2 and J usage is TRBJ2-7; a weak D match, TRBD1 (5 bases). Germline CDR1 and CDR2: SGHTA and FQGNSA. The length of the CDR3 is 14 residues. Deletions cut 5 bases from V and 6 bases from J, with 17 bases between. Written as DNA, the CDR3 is TGTGCCAGCAGCATATGGGGTCAGGGAACCGAGCAGTACTTC. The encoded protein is CASSIWGQGTEQYF.

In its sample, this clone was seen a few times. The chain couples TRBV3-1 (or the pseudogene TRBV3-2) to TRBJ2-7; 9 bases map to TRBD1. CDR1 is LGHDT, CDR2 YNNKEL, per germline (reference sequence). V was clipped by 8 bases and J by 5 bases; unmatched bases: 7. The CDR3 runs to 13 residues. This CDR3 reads CASRDRVTNEQYF. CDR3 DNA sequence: TGTGCCAGCCGGGACAGGGTAACAAACGAGCAGTACTTC.

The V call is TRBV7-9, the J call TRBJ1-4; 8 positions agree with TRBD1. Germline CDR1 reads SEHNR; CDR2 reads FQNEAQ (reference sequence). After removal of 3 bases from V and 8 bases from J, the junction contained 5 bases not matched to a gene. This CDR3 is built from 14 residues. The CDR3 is CASSFGQGSEKLFF. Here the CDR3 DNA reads TGTGCCAGCAGCTTCGGACAGGGTAGCGAAAAACTGTTTTTT. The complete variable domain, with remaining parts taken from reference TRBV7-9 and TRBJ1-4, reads DTGVSQNPRHKITKRGQNVTFRCDPISEHNRLYWYRQTLGQGPEFLTYFQNEAQLEKSRLLSDRFSAERPKGSFSTLEIQRTEQGDSAMYLCASSFGQGSEKLFFGSGTQLSVL.

For the CDR3, the DNA is TGCAGCGTAGTGGGACAGGAGTATGGCTACACCTTC. Translating it yields CSVVGQEYGYTF. The chain uses TRBV29-1 and TRBJ1-2, with 8 bases lining up with TRBD1. V shed 6 bases and J 5 bases; nucleotides not matched to a gene: 5. The V gene's germline CDR1 is SQVTM and CDR2 ANQGSEA. This CDR3 region has 12 residues.

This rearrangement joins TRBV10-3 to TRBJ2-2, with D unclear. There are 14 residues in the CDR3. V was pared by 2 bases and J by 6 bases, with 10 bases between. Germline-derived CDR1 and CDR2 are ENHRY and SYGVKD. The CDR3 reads CAISEATRAGELFF. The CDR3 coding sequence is TGTGCCATCAGTGAGGCAACGCGCGCCGGGGAGCTGTTTTTT.

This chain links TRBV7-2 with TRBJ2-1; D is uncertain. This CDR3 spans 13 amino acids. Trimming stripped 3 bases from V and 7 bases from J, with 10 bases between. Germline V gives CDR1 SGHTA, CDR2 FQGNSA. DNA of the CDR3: TGTGCCAGCAGCTTGATTTCAGCGAATGAGCAGTTCTTC. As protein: CASSLISANEQFF.

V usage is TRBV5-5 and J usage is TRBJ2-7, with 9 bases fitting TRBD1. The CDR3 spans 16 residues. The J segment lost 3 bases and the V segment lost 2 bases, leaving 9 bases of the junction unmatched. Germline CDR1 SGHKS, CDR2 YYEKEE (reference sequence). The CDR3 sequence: CASSFAGQGVVYEQYF. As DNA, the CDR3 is TGTGCCAGCAGCTTTGCGGGACAGGGAGTCGTCTACGAGCAGTACTTC.

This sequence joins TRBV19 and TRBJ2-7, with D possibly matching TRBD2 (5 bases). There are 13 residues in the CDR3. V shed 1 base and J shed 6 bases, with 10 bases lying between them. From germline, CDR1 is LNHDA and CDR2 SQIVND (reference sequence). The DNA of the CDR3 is TGTGCCAGTAGTATAGGAGGGCCTGGCGAGCAGTACTTC. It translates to CASSIGGPGEQYF.

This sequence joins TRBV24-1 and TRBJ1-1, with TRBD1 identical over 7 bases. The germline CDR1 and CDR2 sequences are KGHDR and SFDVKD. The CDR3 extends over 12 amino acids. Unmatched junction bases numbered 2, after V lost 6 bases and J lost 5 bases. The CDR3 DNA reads TGTGCCACCAGTACAGGGGCGACTGAAGCTTTCTTT. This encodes CATSTGATEAFF.

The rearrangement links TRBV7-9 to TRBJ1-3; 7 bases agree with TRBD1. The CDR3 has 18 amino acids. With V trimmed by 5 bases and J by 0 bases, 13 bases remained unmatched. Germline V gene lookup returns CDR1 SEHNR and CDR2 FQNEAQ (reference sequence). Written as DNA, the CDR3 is TGTGCCAGCAGCCCAGGGGGTATTTTTTCTGACTCTGGAAACACCATATATTTT. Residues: CASSPGGIFSDSGNTIYF.

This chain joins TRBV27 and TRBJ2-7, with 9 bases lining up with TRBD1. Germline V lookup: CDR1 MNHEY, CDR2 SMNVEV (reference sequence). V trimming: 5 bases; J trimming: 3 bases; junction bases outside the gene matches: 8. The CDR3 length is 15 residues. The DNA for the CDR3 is TGTGCCAGCAGTCTCCCCGGGACAGGGTTCTACGAGCAGTACTTC. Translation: CASSLPGTGFYEQYF.

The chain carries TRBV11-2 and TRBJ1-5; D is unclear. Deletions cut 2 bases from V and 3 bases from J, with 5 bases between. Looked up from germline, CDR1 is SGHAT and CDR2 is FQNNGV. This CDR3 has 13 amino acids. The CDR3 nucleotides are TGTGCCAGCAGCTTAAGAGTCAATCAGCCCCAGCATTTT. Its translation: CASSLRVNQPQHF.

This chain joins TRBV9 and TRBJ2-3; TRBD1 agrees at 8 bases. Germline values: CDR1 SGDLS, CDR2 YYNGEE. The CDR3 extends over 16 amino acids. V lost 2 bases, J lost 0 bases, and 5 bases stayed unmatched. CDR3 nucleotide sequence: TGTGCCAGCAGCGTCCAGGGGGCCTCTAGCACAGATACGCAGTATTTT. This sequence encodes CASSVQGASSTDTQYF. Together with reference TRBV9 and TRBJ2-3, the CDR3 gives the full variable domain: DSGVTQTPKHLITATGQRVTLRCSPRSGDLSVYWYQQSLDQGLQFLIQYYNGEERAKGNILERFSAQQFPDLHSELNLSSLELGDSALYFCASSVQGASSTDTQYFGPGTRLTVL.

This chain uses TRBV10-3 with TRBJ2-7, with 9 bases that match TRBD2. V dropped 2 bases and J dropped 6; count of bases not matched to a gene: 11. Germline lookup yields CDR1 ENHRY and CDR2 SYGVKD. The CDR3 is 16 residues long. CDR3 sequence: CAISEQERASGAEQYF. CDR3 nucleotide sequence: TGTGCCATCAGTGAGCAGGAACGGGCTAGCGGGGCCGAGCAGTACTTC.

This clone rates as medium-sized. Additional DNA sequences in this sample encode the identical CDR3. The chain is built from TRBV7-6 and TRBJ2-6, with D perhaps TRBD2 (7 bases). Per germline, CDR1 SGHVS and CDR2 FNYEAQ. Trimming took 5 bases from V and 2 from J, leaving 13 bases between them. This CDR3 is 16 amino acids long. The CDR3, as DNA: TGTGCCAGCAGCCCAAGGGGGGGGGCTGGGGCCAACGTCCTGACTTTC. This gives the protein CASSPRGGAGANVLTF.

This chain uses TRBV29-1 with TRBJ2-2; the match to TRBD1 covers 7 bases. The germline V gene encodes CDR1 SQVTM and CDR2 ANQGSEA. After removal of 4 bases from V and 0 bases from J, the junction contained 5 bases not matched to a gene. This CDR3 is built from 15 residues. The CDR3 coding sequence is TGCAGCGTTGTGGACAGGTACGCGAACACCGGGGAGCTGTTTTTT. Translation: CSVVDRYANTGELFF.

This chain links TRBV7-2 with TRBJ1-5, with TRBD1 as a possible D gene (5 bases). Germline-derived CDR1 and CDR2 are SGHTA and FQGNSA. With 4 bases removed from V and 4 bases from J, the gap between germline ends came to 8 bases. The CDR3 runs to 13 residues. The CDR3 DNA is TGTGCCAGCAGCTCGGACACTAATCAGCCCCAGCATTTT. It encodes CASSSDTNQPQHF.

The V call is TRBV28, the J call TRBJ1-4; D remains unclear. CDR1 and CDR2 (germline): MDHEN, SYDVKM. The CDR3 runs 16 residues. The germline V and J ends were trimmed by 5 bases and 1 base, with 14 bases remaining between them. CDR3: CASSPNRGLTNEKLFF. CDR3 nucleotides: TGTGCCAGCAGTCCCAATAGAGGGTTAACTAATGAAAAACTGTTTTTT.

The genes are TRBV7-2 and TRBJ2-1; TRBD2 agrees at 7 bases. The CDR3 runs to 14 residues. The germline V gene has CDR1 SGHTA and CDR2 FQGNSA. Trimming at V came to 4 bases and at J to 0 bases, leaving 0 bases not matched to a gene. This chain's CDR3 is CASSSSGSYNEQFF. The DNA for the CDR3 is TGTGCCAGCAGCTCTAGCGGCTCCTACAATGAGCAGTTCTTC.

The CDR3 sequence: CASSPLTSGTARLGQYF. CDR3 nucleotide sequence: TGTGCCAGCTCACCCCTCACATCCGGGACAGCCAGATTGGGGCAGTACTTC. The rearrangement links TRBV18 to TRBJ2-7; 7 bases are shared with TRBD1. CDR3 size: 17 residues. The V segment lost 3 bases and the J segment 9 bases; nucleotides outside the gene matches: 20. Germline CDR1 KGHSH, CDR2 LQKENI.

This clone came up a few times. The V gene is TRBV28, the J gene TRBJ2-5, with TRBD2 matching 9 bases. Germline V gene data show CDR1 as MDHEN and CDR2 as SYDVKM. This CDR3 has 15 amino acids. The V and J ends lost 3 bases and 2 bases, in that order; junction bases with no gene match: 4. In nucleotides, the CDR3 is TGTGCCAGCAGTTTGGCTAGCGGGATACAAGAGACCCAGTACTTC. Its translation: CASSLASGIQETQYF.

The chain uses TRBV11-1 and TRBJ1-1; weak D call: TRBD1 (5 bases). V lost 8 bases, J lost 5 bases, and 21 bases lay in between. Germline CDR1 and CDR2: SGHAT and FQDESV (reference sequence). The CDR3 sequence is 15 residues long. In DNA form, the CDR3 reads TGTGCCAGCGGTTCGACTTTGGGCAGGGTAACTGAAGCTTTCTTT. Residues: CASGSTLGRVTEAFF.

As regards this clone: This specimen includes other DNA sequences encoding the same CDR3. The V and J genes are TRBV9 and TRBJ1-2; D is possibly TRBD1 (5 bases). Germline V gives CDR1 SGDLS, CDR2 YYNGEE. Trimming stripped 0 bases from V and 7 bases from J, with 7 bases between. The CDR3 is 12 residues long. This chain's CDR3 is CASSVVGGGYTF. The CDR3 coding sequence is TGTGCCAGCAGCGTAGTGGGGGGTGGCTACACCTTC.

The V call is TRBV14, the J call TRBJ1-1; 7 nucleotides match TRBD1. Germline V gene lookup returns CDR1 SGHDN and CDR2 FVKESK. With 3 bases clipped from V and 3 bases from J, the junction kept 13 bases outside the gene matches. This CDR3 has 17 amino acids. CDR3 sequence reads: CASSQTLLVRGDTEAFF. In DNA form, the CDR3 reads TGTGCCAGCAGCCAGACTCTTTTAGTCAGGGGGGACACTGAAGCTTTCTTT.

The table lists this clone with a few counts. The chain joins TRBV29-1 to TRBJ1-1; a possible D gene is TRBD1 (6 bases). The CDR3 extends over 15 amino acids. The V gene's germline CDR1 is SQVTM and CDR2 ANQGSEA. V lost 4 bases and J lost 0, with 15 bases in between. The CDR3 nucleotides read TGCAGCGTTGTATTTAGGGGGGGCGTGAACACTGAAGCTTTCTTT. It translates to CSVVFRGGVNTEAFF.

Here the CDR3 DNA reads TGTGCCAGCAGCCAGGGGGGTAATTCACCCCTCCACTTT. Translation gives CASSQGGNSPLHF. The gene calls are TRBV7-2 and TRBJ1-6; 7 nucleotides match TRBD1. Germline-derived CDR1 and CDR2 are SGHTA and FQGNSA. The CDR3 is 13 amino acids. The J segment lost 6 bases and the V segment lost 5 bases, leaving 1 base of the junction unmatched.

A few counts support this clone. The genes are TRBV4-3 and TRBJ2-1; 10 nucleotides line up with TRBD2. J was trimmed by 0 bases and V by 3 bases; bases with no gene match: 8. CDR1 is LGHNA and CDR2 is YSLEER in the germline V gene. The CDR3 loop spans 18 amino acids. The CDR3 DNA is TGCGCCAGCAGCCATGGACTAGCGGACCAGAGCTCCTACAATGAGCAGTTCTTC. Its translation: CASSHGLADQSSYNEQFF.

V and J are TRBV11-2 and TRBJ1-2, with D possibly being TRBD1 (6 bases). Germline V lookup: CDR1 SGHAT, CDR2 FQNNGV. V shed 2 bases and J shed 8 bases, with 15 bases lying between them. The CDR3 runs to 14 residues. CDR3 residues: CASSLRQSDRGYTF. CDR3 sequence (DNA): TGTGCCAGCAGCTTACGGCAGTCCGACAGGGGCTACACCTTC.

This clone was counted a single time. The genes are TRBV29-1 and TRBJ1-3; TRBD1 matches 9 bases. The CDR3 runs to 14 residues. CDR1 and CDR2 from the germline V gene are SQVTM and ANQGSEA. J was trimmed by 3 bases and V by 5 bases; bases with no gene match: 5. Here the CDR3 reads CSVWDRASGNTIYF. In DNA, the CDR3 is TGCAGCGTTTGGGACAGGGCTAGTGGAAACACCATATATTTT. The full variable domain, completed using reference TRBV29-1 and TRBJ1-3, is SAVISQKPSRDICQRGTSLTIQCQVDSQVTMMFWYRQQPGQSLTLIATANQGSEATYESGFVIDKFPISRPNLTFSTLTVSNMSPEDSSIYLCSVWDRASGNTIYFGEGSWLTVV.